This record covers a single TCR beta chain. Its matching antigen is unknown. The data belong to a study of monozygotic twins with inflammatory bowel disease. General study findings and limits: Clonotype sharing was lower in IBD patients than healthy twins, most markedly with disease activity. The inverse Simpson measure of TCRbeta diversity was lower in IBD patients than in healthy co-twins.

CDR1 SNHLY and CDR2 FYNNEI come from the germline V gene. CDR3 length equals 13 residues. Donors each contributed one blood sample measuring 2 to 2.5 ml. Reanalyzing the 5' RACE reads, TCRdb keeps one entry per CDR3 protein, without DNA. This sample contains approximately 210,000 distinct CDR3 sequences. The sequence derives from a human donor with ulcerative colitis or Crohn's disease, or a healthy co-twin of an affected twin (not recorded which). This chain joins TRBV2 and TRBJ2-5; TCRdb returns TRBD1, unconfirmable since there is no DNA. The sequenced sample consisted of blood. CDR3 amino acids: CASRRQTSGPQYF.